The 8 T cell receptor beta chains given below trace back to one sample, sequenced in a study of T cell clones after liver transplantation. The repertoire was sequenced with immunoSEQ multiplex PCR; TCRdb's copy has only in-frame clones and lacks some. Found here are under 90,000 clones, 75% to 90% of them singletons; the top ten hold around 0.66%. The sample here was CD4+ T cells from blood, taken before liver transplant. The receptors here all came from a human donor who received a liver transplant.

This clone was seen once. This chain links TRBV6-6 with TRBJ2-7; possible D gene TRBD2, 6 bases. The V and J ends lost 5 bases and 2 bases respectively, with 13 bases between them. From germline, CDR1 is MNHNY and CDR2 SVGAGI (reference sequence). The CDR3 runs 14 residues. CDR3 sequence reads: CASSTTPGAYEQYF. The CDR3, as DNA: TGTGCCAGCAGTACAACCCCGGGGGCCTACGAGCAGTACTTC.

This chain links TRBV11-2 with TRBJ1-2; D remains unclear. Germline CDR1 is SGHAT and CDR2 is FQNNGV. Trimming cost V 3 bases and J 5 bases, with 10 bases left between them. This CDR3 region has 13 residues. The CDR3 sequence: CASSLTQNYGYTF. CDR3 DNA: TGTGCCAGCAGCTTGACACAAAATTATGGCTACACCTTC.

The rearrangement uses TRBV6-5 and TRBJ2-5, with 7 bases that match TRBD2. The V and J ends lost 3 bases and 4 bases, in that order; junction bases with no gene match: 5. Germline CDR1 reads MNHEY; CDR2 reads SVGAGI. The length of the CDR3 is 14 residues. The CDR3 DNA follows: TGTGCCAGCAGTTATGGGGGAGGGCTAGAGACCCAGTACTTC. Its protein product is CASSYGGGLETQYF.

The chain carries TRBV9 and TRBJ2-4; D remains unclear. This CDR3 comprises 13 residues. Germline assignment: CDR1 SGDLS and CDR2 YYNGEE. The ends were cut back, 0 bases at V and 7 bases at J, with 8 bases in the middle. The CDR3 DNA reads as TGTGCCAGCAGCGTAGGGCTAGACAACATTCAGTACTTC. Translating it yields CASSVGLDNIQYF.

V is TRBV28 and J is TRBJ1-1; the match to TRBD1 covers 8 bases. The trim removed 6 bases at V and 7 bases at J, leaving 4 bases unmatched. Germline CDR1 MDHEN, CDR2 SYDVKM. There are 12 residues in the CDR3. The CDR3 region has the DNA TGTGCCAGCAGATATGGACAGGGTGAAGCTTTCTTT. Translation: CASRYGQGEAFF.

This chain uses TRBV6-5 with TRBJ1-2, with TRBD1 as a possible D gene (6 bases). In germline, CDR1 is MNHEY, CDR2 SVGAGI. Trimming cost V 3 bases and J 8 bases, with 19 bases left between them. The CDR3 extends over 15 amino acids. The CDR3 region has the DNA TGTGCCAGCAGTTATGAAAGCGCGGGGGCCGACGGCTACACCTTC. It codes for CASSYESAGADGYTF.

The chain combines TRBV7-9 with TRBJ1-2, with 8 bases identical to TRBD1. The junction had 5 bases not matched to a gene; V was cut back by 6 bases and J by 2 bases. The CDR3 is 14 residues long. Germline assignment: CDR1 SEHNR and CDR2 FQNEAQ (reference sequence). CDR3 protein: CASRPPGGNYGYTF. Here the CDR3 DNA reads TGTGCCAGCAGGCCCCCAGGGGGCAACTATGGCTACACCTTC.

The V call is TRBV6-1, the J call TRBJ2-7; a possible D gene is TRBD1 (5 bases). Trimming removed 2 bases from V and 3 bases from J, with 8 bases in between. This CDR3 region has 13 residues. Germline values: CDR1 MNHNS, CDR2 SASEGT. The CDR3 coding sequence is TGTGCCAGCAGTGAACAGCAGGGCTACGAGCAGTACTTC. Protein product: CASSEQQGYEQYF.